The next 29 T cell receptor beta chains were all read from a single sample in a study of shared clonotypes between healthy human individuals. The repertoire was sequenced with immunoSEQ multiplex PCR; TCRdb's copy has only in-frame clones and lacks some. The table has about 100,000 clones, around 68% seen once. The material sequenced was memory CD8+ T cells sorted from blood. Subset defined: CD45RO+ cells pooled with CCR7-negative TemRA cells. Receptors originate from a woman younger than 45 in good health.

The chain combines TRBV10-3 with TRBJ1-5; D remains unclear. CDR1 is ENHRY, CDR2 SYGVKD, per germline. The CDR3 runs to 13 residues. Trimming removed 10 bases from V and 6 bases from J, with 16 bases in between. The CDR3 here is CATHHGYGQPQHF. For the CDR3, the DNA is TGTGCCACCCACCACGGATATGGTCAGCCCCAGCATTTT.

The chain uses TRBV7-6 and TRBJ1-1; D may be TRBD1 (5 bases). The CDR3 spans 17 residues. V was cut by 4 bases and J by 6 bases, with 24 bases left in between. From germline, CDR1 is SGHVS and CDR2 FNYEAQ. CDR3 in amino acids: CASSSGPPGQARAEAFF. CDR3 nucleotide sequence: TGTGCCAGCAGCTCGGGACCGCCGGGGCAGGCTAGGGCTGAAGCTTTCTTT.

This clone came up many times. This chain joins TRBV27 and TRBJ2-7; no clear D gene. CDR3 length: 12 amino acids. Trimming took off 6 bases at V and 4 bases at J, with 10 bases between the two ends. In germline, CDR1 is MNHEY, CDR2 SMNVEV (reference sequence). This CDR3 is CASSRIKYEQYF. Written as DNA, the CDR3 is TGTGCCAGCAGCCGAATCAAATACGAGCAGTACTTC.

This clone was detected only once. CDR3 nucleotides: TGTGCCAGCAGCCAATCTAGGGGAGGCCCCGAAGCTTTCTTT. Its translation is CASSQSRGGPEAFF. V and J are TRBV16 and TRBJ1-1, with D perhaps TRBD1 (5 bases). The CDR3 has 14 amino acids. Germline V gene lookup returns CDR1 KGHSY and CDR2 FQNENV. The V end lost 0 bases, the J end lost 8 bases, and 13 bases lay between the germline ends. Variable domain in full (rest from reference TRBV16 and TRBJ1-1): GEEVAQTPKHLVRGEGQKAKLYCAPIKGHSYVFWYQQVLKNEFKFLISFQNENVFDETGMPKERFSAKCLPNSPCSLEIQATKLEDSAVYFCASSQSRGGPEAFFGQGTRLTVV.

The chain employs TRBV2 and TRBJ1-1; D uncertain. The CDR3 covers 13 residues. Trimming left V 6 bases short and J 0 bases short, with 8 bases between. CDR1 and CDR2 (germline): SNHLY, FYNNEI. CDR3 region: CASRADMNTEAFF. CDR3 sequence (DNA): TGTGCCAGCAGGGCAGACATGAACACTGAAGCTTTCTTT.

This clone was observed a single time. This rearrangement joins TRBV4-1 to TRBJ2-1; 9 bases match TRBD2. Germline CDR1 is MGHRA and CDR2 is YSYEKL. Trimming cost V 3 bases and J 7 bases; bases outside gene matches: 10. The CDR3 has 16 residues. CDR3 in DNA: TGCGCCAGCAGCCATTCTGTAGGACTAGCGAATAATGAGCAGTTCTTC. This gives the protein CASSHSVGLANNEQFF.

The V call is TRBV28, the J call TRBJ2-7; D is unresolved. V was shortened by 4 bases and J by 2 bases, with 15 bases between the two germline ends. CDR1 and CDR2 from the germline V gene are MDHEN and SYDVKM. The CDR3 has 15 residues. CDR3 residues: CASSSRVLLTYEQYF. In DNA form, the CDR3 reads TGTGCCAGCAGTTCCCGGGTCCTACTAACCTACGAGCAGTACTTC.

The chain has TRBV7-7 and TRBJ2-1; TRBD2 aligns across 7 bases. V was pared by 5 bases and J by 3 bases, with 10 bases of the junction left unmatched. The V gene's germline CDR1 is SSHAT and CDR2 FNYEAQ (reference sequence). This CDR3 is built from 16 residues. CDR3 nucleotide sequence: TGTGCCAGCAGCCCGAGACTAGCTCTTGTCTACAATGAGCAGTTCTTC. Translation gives CASSPRLALVYNEQFF.

This clone was detected a few times. The chain uses TRBV7-9 and TRBJ1-3; D ambiguous. Germline assignment: CDR1 SEHNR and CDR2 FQNEAQ (reference sequence). The CDR3 runs 14 residues. V lost 2 bases and J 2 bases, leaving 7 bases between the germline ends. The CDR3: CASSLSTAGNTIYF. The CDR3 region has the DNA TGTGCCAGCAGCTTAAGTACAGCTGGAAACACCATATATTTT.

This chain connects TRBV25-1 to TRBJ2-6; no reliable D call. V gave up 4 bases and J gave up 1 base, with 5 bases separating them. The germline V gene encodes CDR1 MGHDK and CDR2 SYGVNS. The CDR3 is made up of 14 amino acids. The CDR3 nucleotides read TGTGCCAGCAGTGGTAGGTCTGGGGCCAACGTCCTGACTTTC. As protein: CASSGRSGANVLTF.

The table lists this clone with a few counts. The rearrangement links TRBV15 to TRBJ2-1; possible D gene TRBD1, 6 bases. The ends were cut back, 0 bases at V and 9 bases at J, with 12 bases in the middle. Germline assignment: CDR1 LNHNV and CDR2 YYDKDF (reference sequence). CDR3 length: 14 residues. CDR3 sequence: CATSRDGGRGEQFF. CDR3 nucleotide sequence: TGTGCCACCAGCAGAGACGGTGGCAGGGGTGAGCAGTTCTTC.

V is TRBV7-8 and J is TRBJ2-7; 10 bases align to TRBD1. Germline trimming cut 1 base from V and 3 bases from J; bases unmatched to any gene: 6. This CDR3 is built from 16 residues. Per germline, CDR1 SGHVS and CDR2 FQNEAQ. The CDR3 reads CASSLEDRGIGYEQYF. The CDR3 region has the DNA TGTGCCAGCAGCTTAGAGGACAGGGGGATTGGCTACGAGCAGTACTTC.

V and J are TRBV30 and TRBJ1-6, with TRBD1 as a possible D gene (5 bases). Germline V gives CDR1 GTSNPN, CDR2 SVGIG (reference sequence). The CDR3 loop spans 14 amino acids. Trimming stripped 3 bases from V and 11 bases from J, with 17 bases between. CDR3 in amino acids: CAWSPGTAPTPLHF. The CDR3 nucleotides are TGTGCCTGGAGCCCCGGGACTGCCCCTACACCCCTCCACTTT.

V usage is TRBV4-1 and J usage is TRBJ2-2; the match to TRBD2 covers 14 bases. This CDR3 is built from 17 residues. The ends lost 4 bases at V and 2 bases at J; junction bases unmatched: 3. The germline gives CDR1 MGHRA, CDR2 YSYEKL. CDR3 sequence reads: CASSPGLAGVNTGELFF. The CDR3 DNA follows: TGCGCCAGCAGCCCGGGACTAGCGGGAGTTAACACCGGGGAGCTGTTTTTT.

This clone was seen repeatedly, ten times or more. This sequence joins TRBV4-1 and TRBJ1-1; tentative D call: TRBD1 (5 bases). This CDR3 is built from 14 residues. V dropped 1 base and J dropped 4 bases, with 10 bases sitting between them. The germline CDR1 and CDR2 sequences are MGHRA and YSYEKL. This CDR3 is CASSQGPGTTEAFF. Here the CDR3 DNA reads TGCGCCAGCAGCCAAGGCCCGGGGACCACTGAAGCTTTCTTT.

Points on this clone: This could be a read error, since a much larger clone is one nucleotide away. Distinct nucleotide sequences in the sample also encode this CDR3. V usage is TRBV13 and J usage is TRBJ2-7; 7 nucleotides align to TRBD1. With V trimmed by 5 bases and J by 1 base, 8 bases remained unmatched. CDR3 length: 15 amino acids. CDR1 is PRHDT, CDR2 FYEKMQ, per germline (reference sequence). CDR3 sequence (DNA): TGTGCCAGCAGCCTAGAGGGGGCGCCGTCCTACGAGCAGTACTTC. This codes for CASSLEGAPSYEQYF.

CDR3 nucleotide sequence: TGTGCCAGCAGCTCTCAGGGTCAGGGTATGCCCCAGCATTTT. This translates into CASSSQGQGMPQHF. V gene TRBV13 combines with J gene TRBJ1-5; TRBD1 might be the D (5 bases). Per the germline V gene, CDR1 is PRHDT and CDR2 is FYEKMQ (reference sequence). The CDR3 spans 14 residues. V was trimmed by 4 bases and J by 9 bases, leaving 16 bases between them.

The V and J genes are TRBV7-9 and TRBJ2-7; TRBD1 matches 9 bases. This CDR3 has 14 amino acids. Germline V gene lookup returns CDR1 SEHNR and CDR2 FQNEAQ (reference sequence). Trimming cost V 5 bases and J 6 bases; bases outside gene matches: 8. Here the CDR3 DNA reads TGTGCCAGCAGCGCCCGGGACAGGGTTCGCGAGCAGTACTTC. Its translation is CASSARDRVREQYF.

The chain employs TRBV2 and TRBJ2-7, with a weak D call TRBD1 (5 bases). The germline V gene has CDR1 SNHLY and CDR2 FYNNEI. Trimming left V 7 bases short and J 2 bases short, with 15 bases between. This CDR3 spans 14 amino acids. Here the CDR3 reads CASTKLGPTYEQYF. The CDR3 DNA is TGTGCCAGCACTAAATTGGGGCCCACCTACGAGCAGTACTTC. Using reference TRBV2 and TRBJ2-7 for the parts outside the CDR3, the full variable domain is EPEVTQTPSHQVTQMGQEVILRCVPISNHLYFYWYRQILGQKVEFLVSFYNNEISEKSEIFDDQFSVERPDGSNFTLKIRSTKLEDSAMYFCASTKLGPTYEQYFGPGTRLTVT.

The chain combines TRBV6-1 with TRBJ2-7; possible D gene TRBD2, 6 bases. The length of the CDR3 is 14 residues. Germline V gene sequence: CDR1 MNHNS, CDR2 SASEGT. V shed 10 bases and J shed 2 bases, with 18 bases lying between them. The CDR3 DNA sequence: TGTGCCATCACACCGGGACTGGGTGCCTACGAGCAGTACTTC. Its translation is CAITPGLGAYEQYF.

This rearrangement joins TRBV19 to TRBJ1-5, with D maybe TRBD1 (6 bases). CDR3 length equals 14 residues. Germline V gene lookup returns CDR1 LNHDA and CDR2 SQIVND (reference sequence). Between the trimmed V and J ends, which lost 4 bases and 5 bases, there was a span of 12 bases. In DNA, the CDR3 is TGTGCCAGTAGTAACAGGGTACTACATCAGCCCCAGCATTTT. Translated, it gives CASSNRVLHQPQHF.

The gene calls are TRBV4-1 and TRBJ2-7; TRBD1 might be the D (6 bases). CDR3 length: 16 amino acids. Germline V CDR1 and CDR2: MGHRA, YSYEKL. Trimming took 1 base from V and 2 from J, leaving 15 bases between them. This CDR3 is CASSQVAGQLTYEQYF. The CDR3 DNA follows: TGCGCCAGCAGCCAAGTAGCCGGACAGCTCACCTACGAGCAGTACTTC.

The CDR3 spells CASSIYLGVDEQYF. In DNA form, the CDR3 reads TGTGCCAGTAGTATATACCTGGGGGTCGACGAGCAGTACTTC. The rearrangement joins TRBV19 to TRBJ2-7; D may match TRBD1 or TRBD2 (5 bases each). The ends were cut back, 2 bases at V and 5 bases at J, with 13 bases in the middle. The germline V gene has CDR1 LNHDA and CDR2 SQIVND (reference sequence). This CDR3 spans 14 amino acids.

The chain employs TRBV7-3 and TRBJ1-1; D is undetermined. This CDR3 spans 16 amino acids. The V gene lost 4 bases and the J gene lost 1 base, with 16 bases spanning the gap. The V gene's germline CDR1 is SGHTA and CDR2 FQGTGA. The DNA of the CDR3 is TGTGCCAGCAGCTCTCACCGAGACGCACCGAACACTGAAGCTTTCTTT. This gives the protein CASSSHRDAPNTEAFF.

The chain couples TRBV11-2 to TRBJ2-6; the match to TRBD2 covers 11 bases. Germline lookup yields CDR1 SGHAT and CDR2 FQNNGV. J was trimmed by 0 bases and V by 6 bases; bases with no gene match: 7. The CDR3 extends over 18 amino acids. CDR3 sequence (DNA): TGTGCCAGCAGGCCCCTAGCGGGAGGATCCTCTGGGGCCAACGTCCTGACTTTC. This sequence encodes CASRPLAGGSSGANVLTF.

The chain combines TRBV28 with TRBJ1-5, with D unclear. CDR3 length: 17 amino acids. Trimming took off 6 bases at V and 0 bases at J, with 18 bases between the two ends. CDR1 is MDHEN and CDR2 is SYDVKM in the germline V gene. The CDR3 sequence is CASRGEREGYSNQPQHF. As DNA, the CDR3 is TGTGCCAGCAGGGGAGAAAGGGAGGGTTATAGCAATCAGCCCCAGCATTTT.

This clone was observed a single time. The chain employs TRBV7-2 and TRBJ2-5; D not certain. The CDR3 sequence is 14 residues long. With 4 bases removed from V and 5 bases from J, the gap between germline ends came to 14 bases. Germline V CDR1 and CDR2: SGHTA, FQGNSA. The CDR3 spells CASSSPGRLETQYF. DNA of the CDR3: TGTGCCAGCAGCTCCCCAGGTCGCTTGGAGACCCAGTACTTC.

Note on this clone: It may be a read error: a sequence one base away is much more abundant. Other DNA sequences from this sample encode an identical CDR3 as well. The chain joins TRBV7-9 to TRBJ2-1; perhaps TRBD2 as D (7 bases). Germline V gives CDR1 SEHNR, CDR2 FQNEAQ (reference sequence). This CDR3 region has 16 residues. Trimming left V 5 bases short and J 2 bases short, with 16 bases between. CDR3 protein: CASSPRGGSAYNEQFF. DNA of the CDR3: TGTGCCAGCAGCCCCAGGGGCGGGAGTGCCTACAATGAGCAGTTCTTC.

The rearrangement uses TRBV7-9 and TRBJ2-7; a possible D gene is TRBD2 (5 bases). The germline CDR1 and CDR2 sequences are SEHNR and FQNEAQ (reference sequence). The CDR3 has 15 amino acids. The V gene lost 5 bases and the J gene lost 5 bases, with 19 bases spanning the gap. CDR3 DNA sequence: TGTGCCAGCAGCACGTCGGAGTGGAGGCTGGACGAGCAGTACTTC. It translates to CASSTSEWRLDEQYF.